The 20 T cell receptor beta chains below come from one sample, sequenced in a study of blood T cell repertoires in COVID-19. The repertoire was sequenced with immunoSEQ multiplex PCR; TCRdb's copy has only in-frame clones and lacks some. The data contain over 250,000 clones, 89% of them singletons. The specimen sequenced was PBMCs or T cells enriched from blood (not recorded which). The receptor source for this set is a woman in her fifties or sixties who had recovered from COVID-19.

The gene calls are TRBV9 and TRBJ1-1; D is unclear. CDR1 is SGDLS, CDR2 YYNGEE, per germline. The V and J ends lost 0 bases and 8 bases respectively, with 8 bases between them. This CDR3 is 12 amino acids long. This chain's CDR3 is CASSVGSEEAFF. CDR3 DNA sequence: TGTGCCAGCAGCGTAGGGTCAGAAGAAGCTTTCTTT.

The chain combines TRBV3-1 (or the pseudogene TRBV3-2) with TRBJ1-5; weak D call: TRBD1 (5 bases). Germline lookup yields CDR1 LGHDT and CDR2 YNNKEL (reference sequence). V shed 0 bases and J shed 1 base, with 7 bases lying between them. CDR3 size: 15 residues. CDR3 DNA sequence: TGTGCCAGCAGCCAAGATTCAGGGAGCAATCAGCCCCAGCATTTT. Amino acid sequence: CASSQDSGSNQPQHF.

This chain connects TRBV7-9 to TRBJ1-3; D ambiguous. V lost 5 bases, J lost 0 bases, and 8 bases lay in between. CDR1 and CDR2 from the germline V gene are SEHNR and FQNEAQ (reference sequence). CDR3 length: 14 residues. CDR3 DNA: TGTGCCAGCAGCCGAGCAGGCTCTGGAAACACCATATATTTT. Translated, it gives CASSRAGSGNTIYF.

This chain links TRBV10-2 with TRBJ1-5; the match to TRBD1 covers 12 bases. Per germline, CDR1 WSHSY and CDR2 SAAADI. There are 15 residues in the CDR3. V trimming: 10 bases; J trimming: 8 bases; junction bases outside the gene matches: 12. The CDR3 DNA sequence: TGCGCCATTTCATCCGGGACAGGGGGCTTCAAGCCCCAGCATTTT. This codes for CAISSGTGGFKPQHF.

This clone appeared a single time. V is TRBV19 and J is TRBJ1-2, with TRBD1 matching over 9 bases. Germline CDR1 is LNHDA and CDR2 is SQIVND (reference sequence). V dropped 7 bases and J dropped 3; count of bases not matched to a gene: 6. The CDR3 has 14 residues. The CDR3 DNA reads TGTGCCAGTAACTGGGACAGGGTGGACTATGGCTACACCTTC. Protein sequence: CASNWDRVDYGYTF.

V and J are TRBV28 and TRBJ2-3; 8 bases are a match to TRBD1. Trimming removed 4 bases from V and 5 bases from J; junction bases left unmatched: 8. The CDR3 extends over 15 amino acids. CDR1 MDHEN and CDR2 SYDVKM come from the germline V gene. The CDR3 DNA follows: TGTGCCAGCAGTTCCTCCCAGGACAGGGTAGATACGCAGTATTTT. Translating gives CASSSSQDRVDTQYF.

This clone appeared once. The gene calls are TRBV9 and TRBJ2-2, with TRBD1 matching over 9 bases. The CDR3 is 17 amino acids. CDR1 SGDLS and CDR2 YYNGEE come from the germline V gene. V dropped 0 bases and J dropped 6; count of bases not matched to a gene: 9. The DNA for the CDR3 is TGTGCCAGCAGCGTAGCCCGGACAGGGGTGTTTGCCGGGGAGCTGTTTTTT. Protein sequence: CASSVARTGVFAGELFF.

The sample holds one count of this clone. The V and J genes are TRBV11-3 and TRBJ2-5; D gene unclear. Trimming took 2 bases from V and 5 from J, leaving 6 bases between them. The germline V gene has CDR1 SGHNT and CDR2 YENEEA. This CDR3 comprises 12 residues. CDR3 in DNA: TGTGCCAGCAGCTTATCGTCGGAGACCCAGTACTTC. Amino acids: CASSLSSETQYF. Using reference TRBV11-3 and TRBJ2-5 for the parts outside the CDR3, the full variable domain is EAGVVQSPRYKIIEKKQPVAFWCNPISGHNTLYWYLQNLGQGPELLIRYENEEAVDDSQLPKDRFSAERLKGVDSTLKIQPAELGDSAVYLCASSLSSETQYFGPGTRLLVL.

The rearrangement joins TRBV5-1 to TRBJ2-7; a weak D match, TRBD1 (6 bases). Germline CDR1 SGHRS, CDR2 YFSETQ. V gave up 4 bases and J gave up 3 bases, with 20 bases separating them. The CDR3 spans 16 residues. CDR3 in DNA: TGCGCCAGCAGCCGGGCCTTCAGACAGGCCTTCTACGAGCAGTACTTC. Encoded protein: CASSRAFRQAFYEQYF.

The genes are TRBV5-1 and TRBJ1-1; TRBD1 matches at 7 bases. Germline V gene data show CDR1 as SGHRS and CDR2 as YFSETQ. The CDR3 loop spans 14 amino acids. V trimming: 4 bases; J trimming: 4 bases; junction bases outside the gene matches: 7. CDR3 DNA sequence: TGCGCCAGCAGCGTCCTTCCAGGGGGCACTGAAGCTTTCTTT. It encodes CASSVLPGGTEAFF.

The CDR3: CAISDAGAETQYF. The CDR3 DNA reads as TGTGCCATCAGTGATGCAGGGGCAGAGACCCAGTACTTC. The chain employs TRBV10-3 and TRBJ2-5; possibly TRBD1 for D (6 bases). The CDR3 is made up of 13 amino acids. Trimming stripped 3 bases from V and 4 bases from J, with 9 bases between. Germline lookup yields CDR1 ENHRY and CDR2 SYGVKD.

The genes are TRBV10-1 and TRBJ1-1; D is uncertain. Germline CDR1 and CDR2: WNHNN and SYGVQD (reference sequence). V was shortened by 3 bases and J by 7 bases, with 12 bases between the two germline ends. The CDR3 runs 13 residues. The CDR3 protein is CASSDRTFGEAFF. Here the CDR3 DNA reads TGCGCCAGCAGTGACAGGACTTTTGGTGAAGCTTTCTTT.

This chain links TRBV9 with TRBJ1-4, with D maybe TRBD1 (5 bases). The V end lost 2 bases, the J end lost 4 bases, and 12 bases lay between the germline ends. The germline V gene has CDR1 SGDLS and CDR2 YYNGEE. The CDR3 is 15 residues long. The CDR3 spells CASSVSGGVNEKLFF. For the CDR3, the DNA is TGTGCCAGCAGCGTCTCGGGGGGTGTTAATGAAAAACTGTTTTTT. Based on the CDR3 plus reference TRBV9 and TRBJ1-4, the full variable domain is DSGVTQTPKHLITATGQRVTLRCSPRSGDLSVYWYQQSLDQGLQFLIQYYNGEERAKGNILERFSAQQFPDLHSELNLSSLELGDSALYFCASSVSGGVNEKLFFGSGTQLSVL.

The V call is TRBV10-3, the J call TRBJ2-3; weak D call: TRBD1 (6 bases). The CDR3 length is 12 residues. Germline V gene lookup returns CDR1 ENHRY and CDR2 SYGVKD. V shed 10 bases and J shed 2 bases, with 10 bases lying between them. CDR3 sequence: CASTGNTDTQYF. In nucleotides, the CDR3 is TGTGCCAGTACAGGGAACACAGATACGCAGTATTTT.

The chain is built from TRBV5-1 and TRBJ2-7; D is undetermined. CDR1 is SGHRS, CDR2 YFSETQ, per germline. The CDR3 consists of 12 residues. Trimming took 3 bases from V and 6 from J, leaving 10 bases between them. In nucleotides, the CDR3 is TGCGCCAGCAGCTCCCCGCGGAGCGAGCAGTACTTC. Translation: CASSSPRSEQYF.

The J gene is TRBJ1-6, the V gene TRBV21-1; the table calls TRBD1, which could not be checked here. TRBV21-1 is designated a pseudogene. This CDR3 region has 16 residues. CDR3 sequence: CASIPTGSSYNSPLHF. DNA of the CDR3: TGTGCCAGCATCCCGACAGGGAGCTCCTATAATTCACCCCTCCACTTT.

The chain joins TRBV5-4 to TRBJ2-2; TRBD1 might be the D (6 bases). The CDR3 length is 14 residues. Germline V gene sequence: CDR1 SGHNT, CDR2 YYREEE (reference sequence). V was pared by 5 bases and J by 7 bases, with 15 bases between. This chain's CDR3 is CASRDTGIGGELFF. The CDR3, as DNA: TGTGCCAGCAGGGATACAGGGATTGGCGGGGAGCTGTTTTTT.

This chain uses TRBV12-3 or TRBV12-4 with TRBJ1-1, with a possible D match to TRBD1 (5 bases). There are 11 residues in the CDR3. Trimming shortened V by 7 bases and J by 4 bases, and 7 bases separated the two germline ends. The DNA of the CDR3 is TGTGCCAGCACAAGGGGCACTGAAGCTTTCTTT. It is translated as CASTRGTEAFF.

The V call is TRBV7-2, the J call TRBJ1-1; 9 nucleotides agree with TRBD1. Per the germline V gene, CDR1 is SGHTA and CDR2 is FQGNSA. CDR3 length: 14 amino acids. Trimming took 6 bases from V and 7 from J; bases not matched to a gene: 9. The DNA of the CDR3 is TGTGCCAGCAGTCTCCGGACAGGGGACTTTGAAGCTTTCTTT. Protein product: CASSLRTGDFEAFF.

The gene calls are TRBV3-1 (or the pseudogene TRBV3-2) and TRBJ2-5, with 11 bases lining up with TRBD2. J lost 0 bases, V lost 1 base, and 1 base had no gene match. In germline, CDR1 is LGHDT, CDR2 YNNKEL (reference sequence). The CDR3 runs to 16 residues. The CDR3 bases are TGTGCCAGCAGCCAAGCTAGCGGGAGGTACCAAGAGACCCAGTACTTC. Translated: CASSQASGRYQETQYF.